Presented here are 3 T cell receptor beta chains from one specimen sequenced in a study of shared clonotypes between healthy human individuals (dated by TCRdb to the early 2020s). The receptor library was made with the immunoSEQ multiplex PCR assay. In TCRdb, the immuneACCESS table is reduced to in-frame sequences with V and J assigned. These tables do not hold every clone; where another copy was compared, an unresolved V gene accounts for under half, and the others remain unexplained. Present in this sample are approximately 480,000 clones, 60% to 80% of which were seen just once. In total, the top ten clones hold under 15% of the sample. The material sequenced was PBMCs. The receptor set was obtained from a woman in her thirties or forties in good health. Some clones in this sample may be carry-over from other donors' samples.

The chain recombines TRBV30 with TRBJ2-7; TRBD2 matches 8 bases. V trimming: 6 bases; J trimming: 6 bases; junction bases outside the gene matches: 13. Germline lookup yields CDR1 GTSNPN and CDR2 SVGIG (reference sequence). The CDR3 totals 14 residues. The CDR3 nucleotides read TGTGCCTGCCTTTTAGGGGCGGGAGGAACCGAGCAGTACTTC. It specifies CACLLGAGGTEQYF.

The chain joins TRBV7-3 to TRBJ1-1, with D perhaps matching TRBD1 (6 bases). Germline CDR1 reads SGHTA; CDR2 reads FQGTGA. The V end lost 5 bases, the J end lost 4 bases, and 17 bases lay between the germline ends. There are 15 residues in the CDR3. CDR3 in DNA: TGTGCCAGCAGCGACCCCCGGGGGGCTCGCACTGAAGCTTTCTTT. Amino acids: CASSDPRGARTEAFF.

Points on this clone: This CDR3 is also generated by other DNA sequences in the sample. The chain employs TRBV5-1 and TRBJ1-1; D is perhaps TRBD1 (6 bases). There are 14 residues in the CDR3. Germline V gene data show CDR1 as SGHRS and CDR2 as YFSETQ. Trimming pared 1 base from V and 5 bases from J, leaving 12 bases between. Written as DNA, the CDR3 is TGCGCCAGCAGCTTGCAGGGGAGAGGGACTGAAGCTTTCTTT. Translated: CASSLQGRGTEAFF.